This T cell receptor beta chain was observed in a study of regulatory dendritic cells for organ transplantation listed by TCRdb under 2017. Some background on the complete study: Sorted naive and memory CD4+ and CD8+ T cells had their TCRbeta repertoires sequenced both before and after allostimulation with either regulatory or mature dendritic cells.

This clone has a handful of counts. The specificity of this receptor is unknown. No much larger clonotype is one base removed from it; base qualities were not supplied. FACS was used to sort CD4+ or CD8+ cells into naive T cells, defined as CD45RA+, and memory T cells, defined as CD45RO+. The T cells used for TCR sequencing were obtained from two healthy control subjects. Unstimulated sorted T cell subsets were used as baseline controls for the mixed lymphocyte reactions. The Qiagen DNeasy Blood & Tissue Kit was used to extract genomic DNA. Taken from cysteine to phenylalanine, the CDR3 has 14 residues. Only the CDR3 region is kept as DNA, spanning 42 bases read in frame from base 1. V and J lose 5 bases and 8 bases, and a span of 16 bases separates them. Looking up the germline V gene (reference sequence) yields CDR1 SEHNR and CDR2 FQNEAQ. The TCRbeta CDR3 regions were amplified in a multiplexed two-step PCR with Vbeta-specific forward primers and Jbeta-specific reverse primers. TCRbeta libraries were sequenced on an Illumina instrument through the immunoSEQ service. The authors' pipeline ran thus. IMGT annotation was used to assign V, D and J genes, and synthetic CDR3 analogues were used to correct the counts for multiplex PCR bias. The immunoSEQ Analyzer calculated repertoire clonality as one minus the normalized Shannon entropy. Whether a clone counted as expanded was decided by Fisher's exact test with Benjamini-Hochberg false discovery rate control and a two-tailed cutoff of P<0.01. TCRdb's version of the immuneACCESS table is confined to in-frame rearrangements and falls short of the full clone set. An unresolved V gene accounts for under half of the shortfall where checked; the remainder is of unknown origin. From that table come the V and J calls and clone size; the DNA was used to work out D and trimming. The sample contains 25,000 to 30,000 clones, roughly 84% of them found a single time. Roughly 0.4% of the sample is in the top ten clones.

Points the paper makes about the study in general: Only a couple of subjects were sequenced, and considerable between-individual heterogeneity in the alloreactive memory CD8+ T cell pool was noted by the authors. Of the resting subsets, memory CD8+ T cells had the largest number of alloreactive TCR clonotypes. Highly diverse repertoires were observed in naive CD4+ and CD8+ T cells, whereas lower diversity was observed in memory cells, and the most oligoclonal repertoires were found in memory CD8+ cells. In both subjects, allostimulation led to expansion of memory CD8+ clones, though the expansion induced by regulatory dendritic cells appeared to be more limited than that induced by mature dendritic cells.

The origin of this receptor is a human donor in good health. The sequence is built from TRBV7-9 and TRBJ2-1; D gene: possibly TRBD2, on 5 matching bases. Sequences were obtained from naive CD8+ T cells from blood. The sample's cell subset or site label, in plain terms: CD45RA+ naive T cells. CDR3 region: CASSPREAVDEQFF. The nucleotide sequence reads TGTGCCAGCAGCCCCCGGGAAGCGGTGGATGAGCAGTTCTTC.